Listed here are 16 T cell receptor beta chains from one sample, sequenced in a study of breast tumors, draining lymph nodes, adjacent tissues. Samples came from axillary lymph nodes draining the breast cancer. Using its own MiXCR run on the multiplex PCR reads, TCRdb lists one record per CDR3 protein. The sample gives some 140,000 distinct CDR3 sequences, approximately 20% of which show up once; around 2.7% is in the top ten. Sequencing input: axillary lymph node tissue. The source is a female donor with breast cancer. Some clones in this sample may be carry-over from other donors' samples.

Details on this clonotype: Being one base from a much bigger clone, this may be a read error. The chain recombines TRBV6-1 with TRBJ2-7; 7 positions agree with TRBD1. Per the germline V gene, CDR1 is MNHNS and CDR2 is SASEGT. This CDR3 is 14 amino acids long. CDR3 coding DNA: TGTGCCAGCAGTCGCGACAGGGATTTCGCCGAGCAGCACTTC. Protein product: CASSRDRDFAEQHF.

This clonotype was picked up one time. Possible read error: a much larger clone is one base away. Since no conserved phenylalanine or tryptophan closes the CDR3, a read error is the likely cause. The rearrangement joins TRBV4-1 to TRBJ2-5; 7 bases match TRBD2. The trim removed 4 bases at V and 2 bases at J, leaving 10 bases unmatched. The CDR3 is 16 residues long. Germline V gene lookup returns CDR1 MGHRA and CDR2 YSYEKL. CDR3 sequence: CASSPLLSGIQETQYL. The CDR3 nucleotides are TGCGCCAGCAGCCCACTCCTAAGCGGGATTCAAGAGACCCAGTACCTC.

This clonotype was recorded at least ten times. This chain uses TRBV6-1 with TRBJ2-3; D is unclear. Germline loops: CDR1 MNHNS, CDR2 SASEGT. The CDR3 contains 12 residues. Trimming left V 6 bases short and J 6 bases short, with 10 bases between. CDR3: CASSLFWDTQYF. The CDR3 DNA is TGTGCCAGCAGCCTATTTTGGGATACGCAGTATTTT.

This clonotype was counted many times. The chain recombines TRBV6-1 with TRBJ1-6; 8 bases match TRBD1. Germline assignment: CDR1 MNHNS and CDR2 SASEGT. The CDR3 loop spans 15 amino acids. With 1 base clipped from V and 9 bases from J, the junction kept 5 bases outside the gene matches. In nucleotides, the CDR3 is TGTGCCAGCAGTGAAGAGGGGACAGGTATTTCACCCCTCCACTTT. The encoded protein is CASSEEGTGISPLHF.

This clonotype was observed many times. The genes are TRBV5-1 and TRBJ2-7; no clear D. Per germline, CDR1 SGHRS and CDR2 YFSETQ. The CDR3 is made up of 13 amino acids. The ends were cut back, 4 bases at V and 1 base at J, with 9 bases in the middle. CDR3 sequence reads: CASSQQPSYEQYF. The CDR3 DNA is TGCGCCAGCAGCCAACAGCCTTCCTACGAGCAGTACTTC.

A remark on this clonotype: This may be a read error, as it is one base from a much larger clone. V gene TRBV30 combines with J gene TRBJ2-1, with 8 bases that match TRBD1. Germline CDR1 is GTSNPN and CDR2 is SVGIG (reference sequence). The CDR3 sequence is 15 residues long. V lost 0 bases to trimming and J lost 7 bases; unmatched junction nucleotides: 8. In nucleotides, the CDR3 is TGTGCCTGGAGTGTACGAAGGACAGGGAAGAATGAGCAGTTCTTC. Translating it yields CAWSVRRTGKNEQFF. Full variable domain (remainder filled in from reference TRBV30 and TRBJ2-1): SQTIHQWPATLVQPVGSPLSLECTVEGTSNPNLYWYRQAAGRGLQLLFYSVGIGQISSEVPQNLSASRPQDRQFILSSKKLLLSDSGFYLCAWSVRRTGKNEQFFGPGTRLTVL.

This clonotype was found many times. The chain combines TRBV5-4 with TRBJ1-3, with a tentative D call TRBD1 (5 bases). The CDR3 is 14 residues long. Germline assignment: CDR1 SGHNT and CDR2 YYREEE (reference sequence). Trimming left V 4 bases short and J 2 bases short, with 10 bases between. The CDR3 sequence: CASSVQGPGNTIYF. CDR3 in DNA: TGTGCCAGCAGCGTCCAGGGCCCTGGAAACACCATATATTTT.

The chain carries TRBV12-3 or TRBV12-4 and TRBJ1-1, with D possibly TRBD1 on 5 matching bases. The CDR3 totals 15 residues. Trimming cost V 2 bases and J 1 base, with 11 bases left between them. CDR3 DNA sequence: TGTGCCAGCAGTTTAATTGGGGACCCGAACACTGAAGCTTTCTTT. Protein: CASSLIGDPNTEAFF.

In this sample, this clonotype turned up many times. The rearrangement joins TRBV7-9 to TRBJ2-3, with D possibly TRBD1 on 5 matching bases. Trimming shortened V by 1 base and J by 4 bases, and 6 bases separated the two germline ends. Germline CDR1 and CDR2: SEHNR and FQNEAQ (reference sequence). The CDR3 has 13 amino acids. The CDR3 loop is CASSLGGADTQYF. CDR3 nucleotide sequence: TGTGCCAGCAGCTTAGGGGGCGCAGATACGCAGTATTTT.

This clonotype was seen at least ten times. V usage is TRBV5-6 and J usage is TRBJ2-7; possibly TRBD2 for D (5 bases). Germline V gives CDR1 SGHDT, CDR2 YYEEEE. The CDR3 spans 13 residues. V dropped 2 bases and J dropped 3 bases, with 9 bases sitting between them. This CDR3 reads CASSLGGYYEQYF. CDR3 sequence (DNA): TGTGCCAGCAGCTTAGGCGGGTACTACGAGCAGTACTTC. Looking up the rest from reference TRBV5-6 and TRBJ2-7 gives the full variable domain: DAGVTQSPTHLIKTRGQQVTLRCSPKSGHDTVSWYQQALGQGPQFIFQYYEEEERQRGNFPDRFSGHQFPNYSSELNVNALLLGDSALYLCASSLGGYYEQYFGPGTRLTVT.

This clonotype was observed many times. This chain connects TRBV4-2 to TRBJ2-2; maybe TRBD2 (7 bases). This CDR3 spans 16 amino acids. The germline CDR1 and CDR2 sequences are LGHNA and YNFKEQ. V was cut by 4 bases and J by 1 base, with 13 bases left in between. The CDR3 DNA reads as TGTGCCAGCAGCCCGGGGGCTAGCGGGAACACCGGGGAGCTGTTTTTT. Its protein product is CASSPGASGNTGELFF.

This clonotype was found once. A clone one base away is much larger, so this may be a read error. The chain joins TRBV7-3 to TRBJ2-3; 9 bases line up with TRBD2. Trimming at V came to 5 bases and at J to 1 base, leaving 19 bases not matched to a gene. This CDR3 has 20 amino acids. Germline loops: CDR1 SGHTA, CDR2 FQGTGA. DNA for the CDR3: TGTGCCAGCAGCCCCCCCCCCGTACCTGTAGCGGGAGTAGGCACAGATACGCAGTATTTT. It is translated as CASSPPPVPVAGVGTDTQYF.

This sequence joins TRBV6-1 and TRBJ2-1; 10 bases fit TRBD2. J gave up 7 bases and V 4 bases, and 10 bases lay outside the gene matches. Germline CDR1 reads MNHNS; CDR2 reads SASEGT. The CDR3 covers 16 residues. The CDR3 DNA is TGTGCCAGCAGTGGATCTCTAGCGGGAGTTTTGAATGAGCAGTTCTTC. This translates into CASSGSLAGVLNEQFF.

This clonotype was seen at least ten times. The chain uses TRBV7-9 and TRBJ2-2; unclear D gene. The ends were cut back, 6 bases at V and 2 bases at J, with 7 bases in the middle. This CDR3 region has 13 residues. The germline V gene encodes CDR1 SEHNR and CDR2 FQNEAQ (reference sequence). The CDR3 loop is CASRSLNTGELFF. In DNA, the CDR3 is TGTGCCAGCAGATCACTAAACACCGGGGAGCTGTTTTTT. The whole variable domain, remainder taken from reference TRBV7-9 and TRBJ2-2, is DTGVSQNPRHKITKRGQNVTFRCDPISEHNRLYWYRQTLGQGPEFLTYFQNEAQLEKSRLLSDRFSAERPKGSFSTLEIQRTEQGDSAMYLCASRSLNTGELFFGEGSRLTVL.

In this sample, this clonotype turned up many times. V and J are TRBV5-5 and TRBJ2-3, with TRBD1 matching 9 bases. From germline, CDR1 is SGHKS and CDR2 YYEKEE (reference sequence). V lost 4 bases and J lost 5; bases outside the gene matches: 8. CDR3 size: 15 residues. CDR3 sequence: CASSGRDRAGDTQYF. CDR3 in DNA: TGTGCCAGCAGCGGACGGGACAGGGCAGGAGATACGCAGTATTTT.

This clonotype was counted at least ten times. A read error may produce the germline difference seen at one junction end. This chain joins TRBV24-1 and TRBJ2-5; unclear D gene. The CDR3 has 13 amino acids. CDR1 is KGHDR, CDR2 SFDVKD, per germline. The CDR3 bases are TGTGCCACCAGTGATTCCACCCAAAAGACCCAGTACTTC. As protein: CATSDSTQKTQYF.